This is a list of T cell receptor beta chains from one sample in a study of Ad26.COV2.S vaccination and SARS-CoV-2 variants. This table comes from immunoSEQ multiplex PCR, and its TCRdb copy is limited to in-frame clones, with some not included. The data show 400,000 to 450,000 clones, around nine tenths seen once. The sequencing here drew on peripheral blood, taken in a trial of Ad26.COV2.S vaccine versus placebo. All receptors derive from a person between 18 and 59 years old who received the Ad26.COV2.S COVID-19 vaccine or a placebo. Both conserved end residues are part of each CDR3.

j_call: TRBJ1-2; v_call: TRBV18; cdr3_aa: CASSPTEGGRGYTF
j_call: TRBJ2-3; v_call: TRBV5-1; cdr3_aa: CASSLVPGLAGGGTDTQYF
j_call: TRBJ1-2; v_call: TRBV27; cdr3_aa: CASSLSSQYNYGYTF
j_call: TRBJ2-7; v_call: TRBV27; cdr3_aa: CASSSPVTYGDDYEQYF
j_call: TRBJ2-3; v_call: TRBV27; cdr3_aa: CASTGRGKQYF
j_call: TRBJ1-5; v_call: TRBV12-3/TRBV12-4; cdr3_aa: CASSFGEQPQHF
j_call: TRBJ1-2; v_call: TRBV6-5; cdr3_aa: CASRGDGYTF
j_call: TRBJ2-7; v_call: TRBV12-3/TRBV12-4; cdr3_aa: CASSLAGAYEQYF
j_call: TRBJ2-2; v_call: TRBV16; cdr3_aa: CASSPRTGNTGELFF
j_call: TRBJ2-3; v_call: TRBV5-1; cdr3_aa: CASSFLGPEADTQYF
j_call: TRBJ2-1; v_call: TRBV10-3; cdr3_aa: CATREADNNEQFF
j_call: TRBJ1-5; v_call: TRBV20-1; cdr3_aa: CSASNQGSQPQHF
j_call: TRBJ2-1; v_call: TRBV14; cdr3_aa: CASSQVTYNEQFF
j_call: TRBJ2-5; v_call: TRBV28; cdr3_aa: CASRQTGGSETQYF
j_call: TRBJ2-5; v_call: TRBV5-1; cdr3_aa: CASSWPNRTGATTETQYF
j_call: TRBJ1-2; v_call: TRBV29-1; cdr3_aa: CSVATGGRGYTF
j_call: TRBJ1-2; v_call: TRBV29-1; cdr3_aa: CSVEASLVNSYGYTF
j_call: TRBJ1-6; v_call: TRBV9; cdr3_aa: CASSPRTGGDSPLHF
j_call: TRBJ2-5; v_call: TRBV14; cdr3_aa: CASSQADRLQETQYF
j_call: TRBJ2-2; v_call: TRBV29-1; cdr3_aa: CSVEVQGNTGELFF
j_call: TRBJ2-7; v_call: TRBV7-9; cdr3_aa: CASSPRRGNYVEQYF
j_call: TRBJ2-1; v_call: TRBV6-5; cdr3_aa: CASKHSGSSYNEQFF
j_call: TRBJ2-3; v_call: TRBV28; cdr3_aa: CASRARAVVRRESSTDTQYF
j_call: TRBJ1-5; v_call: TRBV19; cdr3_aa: CASRELGGDQPQHF
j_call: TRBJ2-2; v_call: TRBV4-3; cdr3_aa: CASSQDFLGDTGELFF
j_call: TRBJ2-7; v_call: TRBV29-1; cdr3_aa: CSVRTSSYEQYF
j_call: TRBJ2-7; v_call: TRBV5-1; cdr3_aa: CASSLGLPINYEQYF
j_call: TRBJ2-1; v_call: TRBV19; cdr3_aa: CASSINTGSYNEQFF
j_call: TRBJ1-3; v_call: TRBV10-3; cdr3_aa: CAGGPSGNTIYF
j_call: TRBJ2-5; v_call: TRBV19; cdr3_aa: CASSRAGQETQYF
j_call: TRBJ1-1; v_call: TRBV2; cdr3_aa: CASRQDSQNTEAFF
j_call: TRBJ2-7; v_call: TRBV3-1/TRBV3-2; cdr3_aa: CASSLKSSRDEQYF
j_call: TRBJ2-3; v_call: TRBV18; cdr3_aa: CASSPADTQYF
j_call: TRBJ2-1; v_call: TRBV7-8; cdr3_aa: CASSLVGLAGPYNEQFF
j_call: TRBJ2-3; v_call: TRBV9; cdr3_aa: CASSVESGSGTADTQYF
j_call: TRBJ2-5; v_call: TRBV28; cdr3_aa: CASSFPGSEETQYF
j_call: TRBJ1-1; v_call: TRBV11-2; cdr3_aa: CASSFGQNEAFF
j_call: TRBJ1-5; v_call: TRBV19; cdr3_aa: CASSIIPIGPQSNQPQHF
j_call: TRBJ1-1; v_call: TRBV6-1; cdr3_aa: CASSEFGTAVNTEAFF